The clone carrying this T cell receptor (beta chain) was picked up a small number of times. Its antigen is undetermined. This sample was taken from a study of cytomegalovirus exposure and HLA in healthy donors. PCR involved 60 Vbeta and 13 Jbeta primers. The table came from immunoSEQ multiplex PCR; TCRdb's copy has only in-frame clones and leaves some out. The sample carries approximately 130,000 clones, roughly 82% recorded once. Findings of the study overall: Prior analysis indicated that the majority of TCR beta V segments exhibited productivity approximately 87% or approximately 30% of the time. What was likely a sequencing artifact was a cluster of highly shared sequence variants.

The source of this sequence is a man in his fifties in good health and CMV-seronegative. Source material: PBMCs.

CDR3 amino acids: CASSLRESHGPQHF. The CDR3 DNA sequence: TGTGCCAGCAGCCTACGGGAGAGTCATGGGCCCCAGCATTTT. V usage is TRBV6-5 and J usage is TRBJ1-5, with D uncertain. Deletions cut 6 bases from V and 9 bases from J, with 18 bases between. The germline V gene encodes CDR1 MNHEY and CDR2 SVGAGI. CDR3 length: 14 residues.